What follows describes a single T cell receptor beta chain. Its antigen is not known. Deletions cut 2 bases from V and 3 bases from J, with 12 bases between. The CDR3 is 14 amino acids. Germline V gene data show CDR1 as SGHRS and CDR2 as YFSETQ. TCRdb keeps only in-frame clones here, not all; method: immunoSEQ multiplex PCR. Of around 13,000 clones detected, roughly nine tenths appear once; the ten largest clones hold roughly 0.46%. The sample is drawn from a study of PD-1 blockade in classical Hodgkin lymphoma. Each patient relapsed following autologous stem cell transplantation, and prior brentuximab vedotin exposure differed. Magnetic negative selection was used to purify CD4+ T cells from PBMCs that had been thawed. Broader study findings: Similar baseline diversity was found in complete responders and newly diagnosed patients. It was CD4+ TCR diversity, not CD8+, that rose significantly by C4D1.

The sequencing here drew on CD4+ T cells from blood, taken at baseline. The sequence was obtained from a human donor with classical Hodgkin lymphoma. This chain connects TRBV5-1 to TRBJ2-7, with unresolved D. CDR3 coding DNA: TGCGCCAGCAGCTTATTTGGGGTGGACTACGAGCAGTACTTC. Protein sequence: CASSLFGVDYEQYF.